The 21 T cell receptor beta chains below all came from one sample that was sequenced in a study of long-term antiretroviral therapy in people with HIV. At the survey level, the v3.0 immunoSEQ assay was run. Generated by immunoSEQ multiplex PCR, the TCRdb table keeps only in-frame clones and is missing some. The sample lists some 16,000 clones; over 70% were seen once. The sequencing used unsorted PBMCs, collected 2.1 years after starting antiretroviral therapy. Every receptor here comes from a man aged 35 to 55 with HIV.

The chain joins TRBV18 to TRBJ1-1; perhaps TRBD1 as D (6 bases). Per germline, CDR1 KGHSH and CDR2 LQKENI. The CDR3 spans 14 residues. V lost 2 bases and J lost 5, with 12 bases in between. DNA for the CDR3: TGTGCCAGCTCACCAAATTCAGGGGAAACTGAAGCTTTCTTT. Protein sequence: CASSPNSGETEAFF.

The chain has TRBV7-8 and TRBJ2-4; 7 bases are a match to TRBD1. The length of the CDR3 is 12 residues. CDR1 and CDR2 from the germline V gene are SGHVS and FQNEAQ. V dropped 10 bases and J dropped 4; count of bases not matched to a gene: 4. CDR3 DNA: TGTGCCACAGGGGGTCCGAAAAACATTCAGTACTTC. Translated, it gives CATGGPKNIQYF. The variable domain in full, with the rest retrieved from reference TRBV7-8 and TRBJ2-4, is GAGVSQSPRYKVAKRGQDVALRCDPISGHVSLFWYQQALGQGPEFLTYFQNEAQLDKSGLPSDRFFAERPEGSVSTLKIQRTQQEDSAVYLCATGGPKNIQYFGAGTRLSVL.

The V call is TRBV13, the J call TRBJ2-3; D uncertain. The germline V and J ends were trimmed by 2 bases and 0 bases, with 9 bases remaining between them. Germline V lookup: CDR1 PRHDT, CDR2 FYEKMQ (reference sequence). The CDR3 sequence is 15 residues long. CDR3 coding DNA: TGTGCCAGCAGCTTAAGGTCAGGTAGCACAGATACGCAGTATTTT. Amino acid sequence: CASSLRSGSTDTQYF.

CDR3: CASSPWTSGASDTQYF. CDR3 nucleotides: TGTGCCAGCAGCCCTTGGACTAGCGGGGCCTCAGATACGCAGTATTTT. The chain joins TRBV9 to TRBJ2-3; 12 nucleotides align to TRBD2. J gave up 4 bases and V 4 bases, and 7 bases lay outside the gene matches. The V gene's germline CDR1 is SGDLS and CDR2 YYNGEE. This CDR3 comprises 16 residues.

This clone was seen only once. CDR3 coding DNA: TGTGCCAGCAGTGAGGGCGGGAGAGATGAGCAGTTCTTC. It yields the protein CASSEGGRDEQFF. V gene TRBV25-1 combines with J gene TRBJ2-1; 7 bases are shared with TRBD2. This CDR3 region has 13 residues. With V trimmed by 3 bases and J by 8 bases, 4 bases remained unmatched. CDR1 MGHDK and CDR2 SYGVNS come from the germline V gene.

This clone showed up just a few times. The J gene is TRBJ1-1, the V gene TRBV7-9; TRBD1 might be the D (5 bases). V shed 8 bases and J shed 7 bases, with 17 bases lying between them. CDR1 and CDR2 from the germline V gene are SEHNR and FQNEAQ (reference sequence). The CDR3 is 13 amino acids. DNA for the CDR3: TGTGCCAGCGCCACTGAGGGGTGGGATGAAGCTTTCTTT. Translating it yields CASATEGWDEAFF.

This sequence joins TRBV11-2 and TRBJ1-1; possible D gene TRBD1, 6 bases. The CDR3 covers 14 residues. Trimming removed 7 bases at V and 4 bases at J, with 16 bases between. Germline V gene data show CDR1 as SGHAT and CDR2 as FQNNGV. Here the CDR3 reads CASTLTGLGTEAFF. In DNA form, the CDR3 reads TGTGCCAGCACCCTTACAGGGCTAGGCACTGAAGCTTTCTTT.

This sequence joins TRBV2 and TRBJ2-1, with 9 bases matching TRBD1. With V trimmed by 6 bases and J by 6 bases, 9 bases remained unmatched. The CDR3 loop spans 15 amino acids. The germline CDR1 and CDR2 sequences are SNHLY and FYNNEI. This CDR3 is CASRPPGQGVNEQFF. In DNA form, the CDR3 reads TGTGCCAGCAGGCCTCCGGGACAGGGAGTCAATGAGCAGTTCTTC.

This chain joins TRBV5-6 and TRBJ2-3; 7 bases are shared with TRBD1. Germline-derived CDR1 and CDR2 are SGHDT and YYEEEE. This CDR3 has 16 residues. Trimming took 0 bases from V and 2 from J; bases not matched to a gene: 6. This CDR3 is CASSLVKDRITDTQYF. Here the CDR3 DNA reads TGTGCCAGCAGCTTGGTCAAGGACAGGATCACAGATACGCAGTATTTT.

This chain links TRBV19 with TRBJ2-1; D unclear. This CDR3 is 15 amino acids long. CDR1 and CDR2 (germline): LNHDA, SQIVND (reference sequence). V gave up 1 base and J gave up 3 bases, with 10 bases separating them. The CDR3 is CASSIGGRNYNEQFF. In nucleotides, the CDR3 is TGTGCCAGTAGTATAGGTGGACGAAACTACAATGAGCAGTTCTTC. Full variable domain (remainder filled in from reference TRBV19 and TRBJ2-1): DGGITQSPKYLFRKEGQNVTLSCEQNLNHDAMYWYRQDPGQGLRLIYYSQIVNDFQKGDIAEGYSVSREKKESFPLTVTSAQKNPTAFYLCASSIGGRNYNEQFFGPGTRLTVL.

This clone was picked up one time. The CDR3 DNA is TGTGCCAGCAGTGAGTGGACAGGGGGCCCGACTAATGAAAAACTGTTTTTT. It encodes CASSEWTGGPTNEKLFF. The chain has TRBV6-1 and TRBJ1-4, with 11 nucleotides matching TRBD1. Germline trimming cut 3 bases from V and 2 bases from J; bases unmatched to any gene: 5. CDR1 is MNHNS, CDR2 SASEGT, per germline. The CDR3 length is 17 residues.

This chain links TRBV7-9 with TRBJ2-7, with TRBD1 identical over 8 bases. Germline V gene sequence: CDR1 SEHNR, CDR2 FQNEAQ (reference sequence). V trimming: 2 bases; J trimming: 0 bases; junction bases outside the gene matches: 6. CDR3 size: 16 residues. The CDR3 loop reads CASSLTRQGLSYEQYF. CDR3 DNA: TGTGCCAGCAGCTTAACCCGACAGGGGCTCTCCTACGAGCAGTACTTC.

There are a few counts of this clone. The V call is TRBV15, the J call TRBJ2-7; the D is unclear. The CDR3 extends over 12 amino acids. CDR1 and CDR2 (germline): LNHNV, YYDKDF (reference sequence). Trimming left V 1 base short and J 5 bases short, with 6 bases between. This CDR3 is CATSRVNNEQYF. The CDR3 DNA reads TGTGCCACCAGCAGAGTTAACAACGAGCAGTACTTC.

CDR3: CASSFGLAGAAAEQFF. The CDR3, as DNA: TGTGCCAGCAGCTTCGGACTAGCGGGGGCCGCTGCTGAGCAGTTCTTC. This chain connects TRBV7-3 to TRBJ2-1; 13 positions match TRBD2. The V gene's germline CDR1 is SGHTA and CDR2 FQGTGA. The CDR3 has 16 residues. Trimming removed 3 bases from V and 9 bases from J; junction bases left unmatched: 8.

This chain links TRBV11-2 with TRBJ2-1, with D uncertain. CDR1 and CDR2 (germline): SGHAT, FQNNGV. Trimming shortened V by 0 bases and J by 0 bases, and 3 bases separated the two germline ends. The CDR3 extends over 14 amino acids. CDR3 nucleotide sequence: TGTGCCAGCAGCTTAGAGAGCTCCTACAATGAGCAGTTCTTC. Amino acid sequence: CASSLESSYNEQFF.

The chain carries TRBV30 and TRBJ1-3; D is unclear. V was trimmed by 4 bases and J by 1 base, leaving 8 bases between them. Germline-derived CDR1 and CDR2 are GTSNPN and SVGIG (reference sequence). The CDR3 contains 13 residues. DNA of the CDR3: TGTGCCTGGAATAGACGATCTGGAAACACCATATATTTT. Its translation is CAWNRRSGNTIYF. Complete variable domain (other parts from reference TRBV30 and TRBJ1-3): SQTIHQWPATLVQPVGSPLSLECTVEGTSNPNLYWYRQAAGRGLQLLFYSVGIGQISSEVPQNLSASRPQDRQFILSSKKLLLSDSGFYLCAWNRRSGNTIYFGEGSWLTVV.

The J gene is TRBJ2-3, the V gene TRBV4-2, with 9 bases aligning to TRBD2. This CDR3 has 17 amino acids. CDR1 is LGHNA and CDR2 is YNFKEQ in the germline V gene. The ends lost 0 bases at V and 2 bases at J; junction bases unmatched: 6. The CDR3 reads CASSQEPSGTYTDTQYF. The CDR3 DNA sequence: TGTGCCAGCAGCCAAGAGCCTAGCGGGACTTACACAGATACGCAGTATTTT.

The CDR3, as DNA: TGCGCCAGCAGCCGGAATCCTCCGCACACTGAAGCTTTCTTT. It translates to CASSRNPPHTEAFF. The chain links TRBV5-1 to TRBJ1-1; D not certain. Germline CDR1 is SGHRS and CDR2 is YFSETQ. CDR3 length: 14 amino acids. The ends were cut back, 4 bases at V and 3 bases at J, with 13 bases in the middle.

The J gene is TRBJ1-4, the V gene TRBV7-9; D is perhaps TRBD1 (6 bases). The germline V and J ends were trimmed by 1 base and 7 bases, with 19 bases remaining between them. The length of the CDR3 is 17 residues. In germline, CDR1 is SEHNR, CDR2 FQNEAQ (reference sequence). CDR3 sequence (DNA): TGTGCCAGCAGCTTAGGGTCGATACAGGGCCCGGGTGAAAAACTGTTTTTT. Protein sequence: CASSLGSIQGPGEKLFF.

CDR3 nucleotide sequence: TGTGCCAGCAGCTATGAGATCTCAGGGGACACTGAAGCTTTCTTT. Its translation: CASSYEISGDTEAFF. This chain uses TRBV5-6 with TRBJ1-1; D possibly corresponds to TRBD1 (6 bases). The CDR3 extends over 15 amino acids. Trimming took 3 bases from V and 3 from J, leaving 15 bases between them. Per the germline V gene, CDR1 is SGHDT and CDR2 is YYEEEE.

This clone is termed medium-sized. The chain carries TRBV28 and TRBJ2-1; no clear D. Germline lookup yields CDR1 MDHEN and CDR2 SYDVKM. The CDR3 spans 15 residues. Trimming pared 2 bases from V and 6 bases from J, leaving 14 bases between. This chain's CDR3 is CASSLLPNSGNEQFF. The CDR3 region has the DNA TGTGCCAGCAGTTTACTTCCCAACTCGGGCAATGAGCAGTTCTTC.